A selection of T cell receptor beta chains follows, all from one sample in a study of early T cells in non-severe SARS-CoV-2 infection. TCRdb reprocessed the 5' RACE reads with MiXCR, giving one entry per CDR3 protein. Of 65,000 to 95,000 distinct CDR3 sequences in the sample, about 5% were seen once. The source material was whole blood, sampled at baseline. The receptor source for this set is an adult who was a healthcare worker with PCR-confirmed SARS-CoV-2 infection or an uninfected control (not recorded which). The CDR3 runs from the conserved cysteine through the conserved F or W. Fields, in order: J gene, CDR3 length, D gene, clone size, V gene, CDR3 protein, CDR3 DNA. D genes are given only for firm matches. A clone size is listed for some rows: how often the clone was seen (once, few, many), or a class if it is expanded.

TRBJ2-3 16 TRBD2 . TRBV7-6 CASSLGLAGVSDTQYF TGTGCCAGCAGCTTGGGACTAGCGGGAGTATCAGATACGCAGTATTTT
TRBJ1-1 13 . many TRBV10-2 CASSESVYTEAFF TGCGCCAGCAGTGAGTCGGTGTACACTGAAGCTTTCTTT
TRBJ2-2 15 . many TRBV4-2 CASSLKPRPTGELFF TGTGCCAGCAGTCTTAAACCTCGACCCACCGGGGAGCTGTTTTTT
TRBJ1-3 13 . few TRBV2 CASRPVTGNTIYF TGTGCCAGCCGTCCAGTTACCGGAAACACCATATATTTT
TRBJ1-1 17 . many TRBV12-3/TRBV12-4 CASSLTGTTLVNTEAFF TGTGCCAGCAGTCTCACCGGGACAACCCTGGTTAACACTGAAGCTTTCTTT
TRBJ2-7 15 . many TRBV6-5 CASSPGGTETYEQYF TGTGCCAGCAGCCCCGGAGGGACAGAGACCTACGAGCAGTACTTC
TRBJ1-5 15 . . TRBV6-2/TRBV6-3 CASSYETSSNQPQHF TGTGCCAGCAGTTACGAGACATCTAGCAATCAGCCCCAGCATTTT
TRBJ2-2 14 . . TRBV6-2/TRBV6-3 CASSYVRNTGELFF TGTGCCAGCAGTTACGTGCGGAACACCGGGGAGCTGTTTTTT
TRBJ2-1 14 TRBD2 few TRBV2 CASPLAGESSEQFF TGTGCCAGTCCCCTAGCGGGAGAAAGTAGTGAGCAGTTCTTC
TRBJ1-5 13 . . TRBV29-1 CSALSGEYQPQHF TGCAGCGCACTAAGTGGGGAGTATCAGCCCCAGCATTTT
TRBJ1-4 14 TRBD1 many TRBV6-6 CASSYDRAGEKLFF TGTGCCAGCAGTTACGACAGGGCGGGAGAAAAACTGTTTTTT